These 25 T cell receptor beta chains were sequenced from one sample in a study of cytomegalovirus exposure and HLA in healthy donors. Using immunoSEQ multiplex PCR, the repertoire was profiled, and TCRdb retains in-frame clones only, with some absent. The sample lists about 56,000 clones; about 95% were seen once. Source material: PBMCs. Every receptor here comes from a woman aged 18-29 years in good health and CMV-seronegative.

This sequence joins TRBV4-3 and TRBJ2-2; D possibly corresponds to TRBD1 (6 bases). V was cut by 4 bases and J by 1 base, with 13 bases left in between. This CDR3 has 16 amino acids. Germline CDR1 is LGHNA and CDR2 is YSLEER. The CDR3 coding sequence is TGCGCCAGCAGCCCCCGACAGGCCCTGAACACCGGGGAGCTGTTTTTT. As protein: CASSPRQALNTGELFF.

The CDR3 DNA is TGTGCCAGCAGCCCCGGGACTAGCGGGTACGAGCAGTACTTC. It translates to CASSPGTSGYEQYF. The chain joins TRBV7-3 to TRBJ2-7; 12 bases match TRBD2. Germline V CDR1 and CDR2: SGHTA, FQGTGA. V gave up 5 bases and J gave up 4 bases; unmatched junction bases: 3. The CDR3 is 14 residues long.

This chain connects TRBV30 to TRBJ2-2; D perhaps matches TRBD2 (5 bases). Germline CDR1 and CDR2: GTSNPN and SVGIG (reference sequence). Trimming cost V 4 bases and J 5 bases, with 17 bases left between them. This CDR3 spans 15 amino acids. This CDR3 is CAWKRPQVVTGELFF. The CDR3 region has the DNA TGTGCCTGGAAGCGGCCACAAGTAGTGACCGGGGAGCTGTTTTTT.

The chain employs TRBV18 and TRBJ2-7, with 8 bases that match TRBD1. In germline, CDR1 is KGHSH, CDR2 LQKENI. V shed 3 bases, J shed 3 bases, and the junction held 13 bases outside the gene matches. The CDR3 runs to 17 residues. The CDR3 region is CASSPLPTGAEFYEQYF. The CDR3, as DNA: TGTGCCAGCTCACCCCTACCGACAGGGGCAGAGTTCTACGAGCAGTACTTC.

The chain joins TRBV6-5 to TRBJ2-5; 8 positions agree with TRBD1. The V and J ends lost 2 bases and 5 bases, in that order; junction bases with no gene match: 4. The CDR3 length is 14 residues. In germline, CDR1 is MNHEY, CDR2 SVGAGI. CDR3 sequence: CASSYAHRGETQYF. The CDR3 coding sequence is TGTGCCAGCAGTTACGCCCACAGGGGGGAGACCCAGTACTTC.

J is TRBJ1-3 and V is TRBV9; weak D call: TRBD1 (6 bases). V lost 0 bases, J lost 0 bases, and 13 bases lay in between. CDR1 and CDR2 (germline): SGDLS, YYNGEE. The CDR3 length is 17 residues. The CDR3 bases are TGTGCCAGCAGCGTAGGGCCCGGGGGGGCCTCTGGAAACACCATATATTTT. Translation: CASSVGPGGASGNTIYF.

The chain links TRBV7-3 to TRBJ2-3, with D tentatively TRBD1 (6 bases). The V gene lost 5 bases and the J gene lost 2 bases, with 11 bases spanning the gap. The CDR3 is made up of 14 amino acids. Germline V gene data show CDR1 as SGHTA and CDR2 as FQGTGA. CDR3 amino acids: CASSPGHHTDTQYF. The CDR3 DNA sequence: TGTGCCAGCAGCCCGGGACACCACACAGATACGCAGTATTTT.

The V call is TRBV2, the J call TRBJ2-7; no clear D. V dropped 5 bases and J dropped 2 bases, with 4 bases sitting between them. CDR1 is SNHLY, CDR2 FYNNEI, per germline. CDR3 length: 11 residues. DNA of the CDR3: TGTGCCAGCAGTTGGCCCTACGAGCAGTACTTC. Its translation: CASSWPYEQYF.

This clone was recorded once. The chain uses TRBV29-1 and TRBJ2-3, with D perhaps matching TRBD2 (7 bases). Per germline, CDR1 SQVTM and CDR2 ANQGSEA. The CDR3 runs to 15 residues. Trimming took off 4 bases at V and 0 bases at J, with 14 bases between the two ends. For the CDR3, the DNA is TGCAGCGTTGGGGCCGGGGGGACAAGCACAGATACGCAGTATTTT. The encoded protein is CSVGAGGTSTDTQYF.

The genes are TRBV7-9 and TRBJ2-5; 10 nucleotides align to TRBD2. This CDR3 spans 18 amino acids. Germline values: CDR1 SEHNR, CDR2 FQNEAQ (reference sequence). Germline trimming cut 0 bases from V and 9 bases from J; bases unmatched to any gene: 16. CDR3 in DNA: TGTGCCAGCAGCTTAGCGGAGCGACTAGCGGGCGCCAGGGGGGCCCAGTACTTC. Its protein is CASSLAERLAGARGAQYF.

V is TRBV2 and J is TRBJ2-4; TRBD2 agrees at 12 bases. CDR1 is SNHLY, CDR2 FYNNEI, per germline. This CDR3 has 19 amino acids. V was clipped by 2 bases and J by 0 bases; unmatched bases: 8. The CDR3 region is CASSEPRTSGNLAKNIQYF. In DNA, the CDR3 is TGTGCCAGCAGTGAACCGAGGACTAGCGGGAACCTAGCCAAAAACATTCAGTACTTC. Supplemented by reference TRBV2 and TRBJ2-4, the full variable domain reads EPEVTQTPSHQVTQMGQEVILRCVPISNHLYFYWYRQILGQKVEFLVSFYNNEISEKSEIFDDQFSVERPDGSNFTLKIRSTKLEDSAMYFCASSEPRTSGNLAKNIQYFGAGTRLSVL.

The rearrangement joins TRBV15 to TRBJ2-1; 11 bases align to TRBD2. Trimming at V came to 7 bases and at J to 0 bases, leaving 8 bases not matched to a gene. Germline V gives CDR1 LNHNV, CDR2 YYDKDF (reference sequence). The CDR3 loop spans 17 amino acids. The CDR3 here is CATKLAGGWSSYNEQFF. Here the CDR3 DNA reads TGTGCCACCAAGCTAGCGGGGGGCTGGAGCTCCTACAATGAGCAGTTCTTC.

The V call is TRBV10-3, the J call TRBJ1-2; 10 bases agree with TRBD1. The V and J ends lost 3 bases and 4 bases, in that order; junction bases with no gene match: 11. The CDR3 has 17 residues. Germline V lookup: CDR1 ENHRY, CDR2 SYGVKD. CDR3 amino acids: CAISEPPGGTGAYGYTF. As DNA, the CDR3 is TGTGCCATCAGTGAACCCCCTGGGGGGACAGGGGCCTATGGCTACACCTTC.

V and J are TRBV9 and TRBJ2-1, with D possibly matching TRBD1 (5 bases). Germline lookup yields CDR1 SGDLS and CDR2 YYNGEE. This CDR3 contains 17 residues. Trimming pared 0 bases from V and 1 base from J, leaving 14 bases between. CDR3 sequence (DNA): TGTGCCAGCAGCGTAGACCCTCGACAGACGTCCTACAATGAGCAGTTCTTC. Translation: CASSVDPRQTSYNEQFF.

The chain combines TRBV18 with TRBJ2-4, with no clear D. V was trimmed by 3 bases and J by 7 bases, leaving 22 bases between them. The CDR3 length is 17 residues. CDR1 is KGHSH and CDR2 is LQKENI in the germline V gene. The CDR3 loop is CASSPLPLRPLGNIQYF. CDR3 nucleotide sequence: TGTGCCAGCTCACCCCTCCCCCTAAGGCCCCTCGGGAACATTCAGTACTTC.

The chain uses TRBV27 and TRBJ2-6; D is unclear. Germline-derived CDR1 and CDR2 are MNHEY and SMNVEV (reference sequence). The ends were cut back, 3 bases at V and 3 bases at J, with 6 bases in the middle. This CDR3 is 14 amino acids long. The CDR3 DNA is TGTGCCAGCAGTTTGAGTGGTGGGGCCAACGTCCTGACTTTC. This translates into CASSLSGGANVLTF.

The V call is TRBV27, the J call TRBJ1-2, with 7 nucleotides matching TRBD1. J gave up 2 bases and V 3 bases, and 6 bases lay outside the gene matches. CDR1 is MNHEY, CDR2 SMNVEV, per germline (reference sequence). The CDR3 has 15 residues. For the CDR3, the DNA is TGTGCCAGCAGTTTCGGGACAGCGATGAACTATGGCTACACCTTC. Translation: CASSFGTAMNYGYTF.

This chain uses TRBV25-1 with TRBJ2-4; 7 nucleotides align to TRBD1. Germline assignment: CDR1 MGHDK and CDR2 SYGVNS. V dropped 4 bases and J dropped 0; count of bases not matched to a gene: 9. CDR3 size: 17 residues. In nucleotides, the CDR3 is TGTGCCAGCAGTGGCCAACAGGGGCCCCTAGCCAAAAACATTCAGTACTTC. Protein: CASSGQQGPLAKNIQYF.

This chain connects TRBV7-2 to TRBJ2-3, with D perhaps matching TRBD2 (6 bases). Trimming removed 0 bases at V and 6 bases at J, with 13 bases between. Germline CDR1 reads SGHTA; CDR2 reads FQGNSA. CDR3 length: 15 amino acids. This CDR3 is CASSLAGGRIDTQYF. CDR3 bases: TGTGCCAGCAGCTTAGCGGGGGGACGGATCGATACGCAGTATTTT.

This chain joins TRBV28 and TRBJ2-5, with D perhaps matching TRBD2 (6 bases). The CDR3 totals 15 residues. Germline lookup yields CDR1 MDHEN and CDR2 SYDVKM. Trimming stripped 3 bases from V and 1 base from J, with 12 bases between. The CDR3 is CASSFPAGSQETQYF. Written as DNA, the CDR3 is TGTGCCAGCAGTTTCCCCGCGGGGAGCCAAGAGACCCAGTACTTC. The variable domain in full, with the rest retrieved from reference TRBV28 and TRBJ2-5, is DVKVTQSSRYLVKRTGEKVFLECVQDMDHENMFWYRQDPGLGLRLIYFSYDVKMKEKGDIPEGYSVSREKKERFSLILESASTNQTSMYLCASSFPAGSQETQYFGPGTRLLVL.

The chain employs TRBV9 and TRBJ2-5, with a tentative D call TRBD2 (6 bases). V lost 0 bases and J lost 2, with 14 bases in between. Germline-derived CDR1 and CDR2 are SGDLS and YYNGEE. The CDR3 is 16 amino acids. CDR3 residues: CASSVGGPSVQETQYF. The CDR3 nucleotides read TGTGCCAGCAGCGTAGGGGGACCTAGCGTGCAAGAGACCCAGTACTTC.

J is TRBJ2-7 and V is TRBV27; TRBD2 aligns across 10 bases. Germline values: CDR1 MNHEY, CDR2 SMNVEV (reference sequence). V was pared by 3 bases and J by 6 bases, with 8 bases of the junction left unmatched. There are 15 residues in the CDR3. For the CDR3, the DNA is TGTGCCAGCAGTTTTTTCCCCCAGCGGGGGGGCGAGCAGTACTTC. It specifies CASSFFPQRGGEQYF.

The chain recombines TRBV19 with TRBJ1-1; tentatively, D is TRBD1 (6 bases). This CDR3 has 14 amino acids. Germline V lookup: CDR1 LNHDA, CDR2 SQIVND (reference sequence). The V and J ends lost 5 bases and 1 base respectively, with 11 bases between them. The CDR3 coding sequence is TGTGCCAGTAGTCTGACAGGACCGAACACTGAAGCTTTCTTT. It translates to CASSLTGPNTEAFF.

The chain joins TRBV18 to TRBJ2-7, with D perhaps matching TRBD2 (5 bases). The length of the CDR3 is 14 residues. Trimming cost V 6 bases and J 1 base, with 13 bases left between them. Germline lookup yields CDR1 KGHSH and CDR2 LQKENI. CDR3 in amino acids: CASSPVRASYEQYF. For the CDR3, the DNA is TGTGCCAGCTCCCCTGTGAGGGCGTCCTACGAGCAGTACTTC.

The chain combines TRBV6-1 with TRBJ2-7; TRBD1 matches at 7 bases. This CDR3 comprises 16 residues. V was clipped by 4 bases and J by 5 bases; unmatched bases: 14. Per germline, CDR1 MNHNS and CDR2 SASEGT. The CDR3 DNA is TGTGCCAGCAGTGGTAAGACAGGGCCAGTCCTCGACGAGCAGTACTTC. It encodes CASSGKTGPVLDEQYF.